This TCR beta chain was captured in a study of cytomegalovirus exposure and HLA in healthy donors. Study-wide points: The classifier reportedly diagnosed cytomegalovirus status with high sensitivity and specificity. When analyzed later, a missense DCLRE1C variant was found to be linked to TCR beta V- and J-gene trimming. An ancestry cluster, one associated with Asian ancestry, reportedly showed fewer N-insertions than the roughly 670-donor mean in a later analysis.

After removal of 5 bases from V and 4 bases from J, the junction contained 7 bases not matched to a gene. There are 16 residues in the CDR3. The germline gives CDR1 MRHNA, CDR2 SNTAGT. Regarding this clone: What it binds is unknown.

PCR primers comprised 60 Vbeta and 13 Jbeta primers. Sequenced by immunoSEQ multiplex PCR; TCRdb stores in-frame clones only, minus some. Of 200,000 to 300,000 clones listed, approximately 85% are singletons. The TCR originated in a girl aged 2-15 years in good health and CMV-seronegative. The sequenced sample consisted of PBMCs. The chain combines TRBV6-4 with TRBJ2-1; TRBD2 matches at 11 bases. Here the CDR3 DNA reads TGTGCCAGCAGTATAACTAGCGGGGGCCATTACAATGAGCAGTTCTTC. This translates into CASSITSGGHYNEQFF.